A single sample gave rise to the 6 T cell receptor beta chains below, sequenced in a study of regulatory T cells in long-lasting Graves disease. In building TCR beta libraries, iRepertoire HTBI primers were used together with Arm-PCR of CDR3 regions. TCRdb called the multiplex PCR reads again in MiXCR, with one record for every CDR3 protein. The repertoire consists of 400,000 to 450,000 distinct CDR3 sequences, with about 15% occurring once and the leading ten covering roughly 10%. The time point is: newly diagnosed GD, antithyroid drugs for less than 3 months. PBMCs were the source of the RNA used for TCR sequencing. This sample also appeared in a second study, on T cells in Graves' hyperthyroidism and ophthalmopathy.

The sequencing used peripheral blood mononuclear cells (PBMCs), collected at new diagnosis, from a patient treated with antithyroid drugs. The receptors were gathered from a woman in her 30s with Graves disease.

The rearrangement joins TRBV11-2 to TRBJ2-6, with 7 bases that match TRBD2. Germline V gene lookup returns CDR1 SGHAT and CDR2 FQNNGV. The CDR3 sequence is 17 residues long. The ends lost 3 bases at V and 0 bases at J; junction bases unmatched: 5. The CDR3 reads CASSLGGYPSGANVLTF. CDR3 nucleotide sequence: TGTGCCAGCAGCTTGGGGGGGTACCCCTCTGGGGCCAACGTCCTGACTTTC.

V is TRBV7-9 and J is TRBJ2-7; D possibly matches TRBD1 or TRBD2 (7 bases each). The germline V and J ends were trimmed by 4 bases and 0 bases, with 22 bases remaining between them. There are 18 residues in the CDR3. CDR1 is SEHNR and CDR2 is FQNEAQ in the germline V gene (reference sequence). The CDR3 protein is CASSSIGGDRPSSYEQYF. For the CDR3, the DNA is TGTGCCAGCAGCTCAATAGGGGGGGACAGACCGAGCTCCTACGAGCAGTACTTC.

This clonotype was counted at least ten times. The J gene is TRBJ2-2, the V gene TRBV12-3 or TRBV12-4; 8 bases match TRBD2. The CDR3 has 19 amino acids. V lost 8 bases, J lost 0 bases, and 17 bases stayed unmatched. CDR3 in DNA: TGTGCCAGCCGGGGGGGAAGGGCGGCGCCATCGGCGAACACCGGGGAGCTGTTTTTT. Translating gives CASRGGRAAPSANTGELFF.

This clonotype was found many times. The chain is built from TRBV20-1 and TRBJ2-5; possibly TRBD2 for D (6 bases). This CDR3 has 14 residues. Trimming took 6 bases from V and 1 from J, leaving 15 bases between them. The germline CDR1 and CDR2 sequences are DFQATT and SNEGSKA (reference sequence). Written as DNA, the CDR3 is TGCAGTGCGGAAACCGGGACTGCCCAAGAGACCCAGTACTTC. Its translation: CSAETGTAQETQYF.

This clonotype has a count of ten or more. This chain links TRBV2 with TRBJ2-7, with 12 positions matching TRBD2. V was clipped by 8 bases and J by 6 bases; unmatched bases: 5. From germline, CDR1 is SNHLY and CDR2 FYNNEI. The CDR3 extends over 13 amino acids. CDR3 loop: CASSELAGGEQYF. The CDR3 DNA is TGTGCCAGCTCTGAACTAGCGGGAGGCGAGCAGTACTTC.

This clonotype has a count of ten or more. The chain recombines TRBV7-9 with TRBJ2-1; D ambiguous. The V gene's germline CDR1 is SEHNR and CDR2 FQNEAQ (reference sequence). The CDR3 sequence is 11 residues long. Trimming took off 4 bases at V and 9 bases at J, with 7 bases between the two ends. DNA for the CDR3: TGTGCCAGCAGCTATTCCAGTGAGCAGTTCTTC. Translated, it gives CASSYSSEQFF.